This is a list of T cell receptor beta chains from one sample in a study of human thymus T cells. The assay was immunoSEQ multiplex PCR, and TCRdb's table has in-frame clones only and misses some. This repertoire shows fewer than 55,000 clones, around 94% found once; its top ten account for about 0.13%. Sequencing input: blood. These receptors were obtained from a boy in the first two years of life with a congenital heart defect but otherwise immunologically healthy. Both conserved end residues are part of each CDR3. D genes are given only for firm matches. The listing skips clone size in some rows; elsewhere it reads once, few, many or a size class.

V	size	J	D	DNA	CDR3
TRBV7-2	.	TRBJ2-1	.	TGTGCCAGCAGCTTTGGTCCTAATGAGCAGTTCTTC	CASSFGPNEQFF
TRBV10-3	once	TRBJ2-7	TRBD2	TGTGCCATCAGTGTGGGACTAGCGGGATACGAGCAGTACTTC	CAISVGLAGYEQYF
TRBV7-2	.	TRBJ2-2	TRBD2	TGTGCCAGCAGTTGGGTAGCGGGGGGGCCCCGGACCGGGGAGCTGTTTTTT	CASSWVAGGPRTGELFF
TRBV9	.	TRBJ2-7	.	TGTGCCAGCAGCGTAGAGGCGGACCCGATCTCCTACGAGCAGTACTTC	CASSVEADPISYEQYF
TRBV19	.	TRBJ2-7	.	TGTGCCAGTAGTATAGCGTCGGCTCTTTCCTACGAGCAGTACTTC	CASSIASALSYEQYF
TRBV4-3	.	TRBJ1-1	TRBD1	TGCGCCAGCAATACAGGGGGCCGGACTGAAGCTTTCTTT	CASNTGGRTEAFF
TRBV4-1	.	TRBJ2-5	.	TGCGCCAGCAGCCACCTCGGCGAGACCCAGTACTTC	CASSHLGETQYF
TRBV12-5	.	TRBJ1-5	.	TGTGCTAGTGGTTTGAGTCACAGGAAAAACAATCAGCCCCAGCATTTT	CASGLSHRKNNQPQHF
TRBV12-2	.	TRBJ1-5	.	TGTGCAAGTCGCCCGACAGTAACCCAGCATTTT	CASRPTVTQHF
TRBV5-4	.	TRBJ1-2	.	TGTGCCAGCAGCTCCAGGGGATGGTATGGCTACACCTTC	CASSSRGWYGYTF
TRBV5-4	.	TRBJ1-1	.	TGTGCCAGCAGCCCACCTACTAAGAACACTGAAGCTTTCTTT	CASSPPTKNTEAFF
TRBV4-1	.	TRBJ1-1	.	TGCGCCAGCAGCTCCCAGGGTCCTGAAGCTTTCTTT	CASSSQGPEAFF
TRBV28	.	TRBJ1-6	.	TGTGCCAGCAGTAGGCCCGCCGAGCATAATTCACCCCTCCACTTT	CASSRPAEHNSPLHF
TRBV5-1	.	TRBJ1-2	.	TGCGCCAGCAGCTTGGGGGACTATGGCTACACCTTC	CASSLGDYGYTF
TRBV10-1	.	TRBJ1-1	.	TGCGCCAGTCCCCAGAGGACTGAAGCTTTCTTT	CASPQRTEAFF
TRBV5-1	.	TRBJ1-1	.	TGCGCCAGCAGCTTGGGACCGAACACTGAAGCTTTCTTT	CASSLGPNTEAFF
TRBV20-1	.	TRBJ2-7	.	TGCAGTGCTAGCGGGGGCTACGAGCAGTACTTC	CSASGGYEQYF
TRBV14	once	TRBJ1-2	.	TGTGCCAGCAGCCAAGAGATTTTACCTCGGAAGGGCTACACCTTC	CASSQEILPRKGYTF
TRBV28	.	TRBJ2-2	.	TGTGCCAGCAGGACCGCGGGGGCGGGGACCGGGGAGCTGTTTTTT	CASRTAGAGTGELFF
TRBV9	.	TRBJ2-3	.	TGTGCCAGCAGCGTACGGCTTAACACAGATACGCAGTATTTT	CASSVRLNTDTQYF
TRBV28	.	TRBJ1-5	.	TGTGCCAGCAGTTTCTCCCGAGGCTACAATCAGCCCCAGCATTTT	CASSFSRGYNQPQHF
TRBV5-1	.	TRBJ2-6	.	TGCGCCAGCAGCTTGGGCCAGGGTGGCTCTGGGGCCAACGTCCTGACTTTC	CASSLGQGGSGANVLTF
TRBV11-2	.	TRBJ1-4	TRBD1	TGTGCCAGCAGCTTATATGGACAGGGAGGTGAAAAACTGTTTTTT	CASSLYGQGGEKLFF
TRBV5-4	.	TRBJ2-1	TRBD2	TGTGCCAGCAGCTTGACTAGCGGGGATTACAATGAGCAGTTCTTC	CASSLTSGDYNEQFF
TRBV10-1	.	TRBJ2-1	.	TGCGCCGGTAAGGGGGCCTACAATGAGCAGTTCTTC	CAGKGAYNEQFF
TRBV7-2	.	TRBJ2-5	.	TGTGCCAGCAGCGTTTCGGCGGCGGGGCAAGAGACCCAGTACTTC	CASSVSAAGQETQYF
TRBV28	.	TRBJ1-4	.	TGTGCCAGCAGTTTTCTACAGGTTCGCGAAAAACTGTTTTTT	CASSFLQVREKLFF
TRBV19	.	TRBJ1-1	.	TGTGCCAGTAGTTACAGGCCAAACGCTGAAGCTTTCTTT	CASSYRPNAEAFF
TRBV5-1	.	TRBJ2-2	TRBD2	TGCGCCAGCAGCCGAGGGGAGGGAACCGGGGAGCTGTTTTTT	CASSRGEGTGELFF
TRBV27	.	TRBJ2-1	TRBD2	TGTGCCAGCAGTTTCGCTAGCGGGGGAAACTACAATGAGCAGTTCTTC	CASSFASGGNYNEQFF
TRBV4-1	.	TRBJ1-3	TRBD1	TGCGCCAGCAGCCAAGATCAGGGGGCTGGAAACACCATATATTTT	CASSQDQGAGNTIYF
TRBV5-4	.	TRBJ2-5	.	TGTGCCAGCAGCTCTACCACTGGGGGCGAGACCCAGTACTTC	CASSSTTGGETQYF
TRBV6-1	.	TRBJ2-5	TRBD2	TGTGCCAGCAGTGACCTTGAAGGGACTAGCGGGGCCCTACAAGAGACCCAGTACTTC	CASSDLEGTSGALQETQYF
TRBV4-2	.	TRBJ1-3	TRBD1	TGTGCCAGCAGCCAAGATTGGCAGGGGGCTGGAAACACCATATATTTT	CASSQDWQGAGNTIYF
TRBV4-2	.	TRBJ1-5	.	TGTGCCAGCAGCCAGGAAGACAGGACGGGTCAGCCCCAGCATTTT	CASSQEDRTGQPQHF